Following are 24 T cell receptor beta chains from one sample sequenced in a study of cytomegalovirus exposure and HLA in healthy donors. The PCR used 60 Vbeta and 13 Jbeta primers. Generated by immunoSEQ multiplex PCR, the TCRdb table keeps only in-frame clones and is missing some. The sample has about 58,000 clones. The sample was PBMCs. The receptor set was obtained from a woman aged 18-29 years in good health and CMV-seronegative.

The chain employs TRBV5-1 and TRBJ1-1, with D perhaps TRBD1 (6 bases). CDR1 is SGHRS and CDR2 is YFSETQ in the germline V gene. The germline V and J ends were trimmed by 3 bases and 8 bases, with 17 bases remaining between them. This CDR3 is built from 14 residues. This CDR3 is CASSWGQVEGEAFF. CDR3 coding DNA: TGCGCCAGCAGCTGGGGGCAGGTCGAGGGAGAAGCTTTCTTT.

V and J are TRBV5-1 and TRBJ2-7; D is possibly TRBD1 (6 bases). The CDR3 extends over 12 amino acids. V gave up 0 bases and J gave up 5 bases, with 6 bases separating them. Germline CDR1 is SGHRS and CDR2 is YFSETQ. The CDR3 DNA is TGCGCCAGCAGCTTGGACAGGGACGAGCAGTACTTC. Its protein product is CASSLDRDEQYF.

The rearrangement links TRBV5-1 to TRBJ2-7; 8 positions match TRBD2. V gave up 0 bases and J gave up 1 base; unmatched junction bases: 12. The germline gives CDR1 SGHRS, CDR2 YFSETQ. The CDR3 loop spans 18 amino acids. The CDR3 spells CASSLGVGTSGLSYEQYF. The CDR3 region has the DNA TGCGCCAGCAGCTTGGGCGTGGGAACTAGCGGTCTTTCCTACGAGCAGTACTTC. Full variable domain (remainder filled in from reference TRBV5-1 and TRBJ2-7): KAGVTQTPRYLIKTRGQQVTLSCSPISGHRSVSWYQQTPGQGLQFLFEYFSETQRNKGNFPGRFSGRQFSNSRSEMNVSTLELGDSALYLCASSLGVGTSGLSYEQYFGPGTRLTVT.

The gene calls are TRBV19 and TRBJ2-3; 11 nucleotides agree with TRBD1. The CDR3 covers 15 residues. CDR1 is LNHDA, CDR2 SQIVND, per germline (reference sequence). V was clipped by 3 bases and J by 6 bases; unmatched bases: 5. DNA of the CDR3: TGTGCCAGTAGTATTGGGACAGGGGGTTCGGATACGCAGTATTTT. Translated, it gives CASSIGTGGSDTQYF.

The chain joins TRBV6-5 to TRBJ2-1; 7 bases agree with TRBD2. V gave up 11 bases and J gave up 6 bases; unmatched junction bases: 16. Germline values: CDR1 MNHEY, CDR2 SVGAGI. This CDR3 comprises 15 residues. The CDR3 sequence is CARLGVLAEFNEQFF. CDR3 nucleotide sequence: TGTGCCCGCCTGGGGGTTCTAGCGGAGTTCAATGAGCAGTTCTTC.

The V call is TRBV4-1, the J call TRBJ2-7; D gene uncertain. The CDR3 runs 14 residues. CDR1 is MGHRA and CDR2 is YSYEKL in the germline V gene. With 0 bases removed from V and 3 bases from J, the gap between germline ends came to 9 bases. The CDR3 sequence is CASSQDGWNYEQYF. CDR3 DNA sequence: TGCGCCAGCAGCCAAGACGGGTGGAACTACGAGCAGTACTTC.

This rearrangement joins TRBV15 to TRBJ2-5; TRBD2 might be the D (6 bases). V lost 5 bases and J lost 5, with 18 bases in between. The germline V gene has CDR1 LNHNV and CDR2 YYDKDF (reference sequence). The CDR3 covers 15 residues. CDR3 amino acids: CATSGGRWGEETQYF. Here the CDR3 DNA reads TGTGCCACCAGCGGGGGGAGGTGGGGAGAGGAGACCCAGTACTTC.

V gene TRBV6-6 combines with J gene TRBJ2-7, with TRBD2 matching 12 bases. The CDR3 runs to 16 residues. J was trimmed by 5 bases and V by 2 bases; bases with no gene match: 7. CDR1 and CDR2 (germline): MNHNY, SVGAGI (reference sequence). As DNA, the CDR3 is TGTGCCAGCAGTTACGGTCAGACTAGCGGGAGACACGAGCAGTACTTC. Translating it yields CASSYGQTSGRHEQYF.

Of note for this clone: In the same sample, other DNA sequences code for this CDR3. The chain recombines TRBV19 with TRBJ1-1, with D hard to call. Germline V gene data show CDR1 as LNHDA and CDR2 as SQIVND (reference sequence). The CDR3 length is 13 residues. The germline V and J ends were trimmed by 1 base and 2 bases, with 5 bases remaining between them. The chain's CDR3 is CASSIVANTEAFF. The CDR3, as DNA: TGTGCCAGTAGTATAGTGGCAAACACTGAAGCTTTCTTT.

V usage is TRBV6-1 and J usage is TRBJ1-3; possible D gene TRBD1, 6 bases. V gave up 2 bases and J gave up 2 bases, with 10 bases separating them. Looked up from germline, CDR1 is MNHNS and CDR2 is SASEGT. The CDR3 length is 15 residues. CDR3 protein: CASSELGAPGNTIYF. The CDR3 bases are TGTGCCAGCAGTGAACTGGGGGCACCTGGAAACACCATATATTTT.

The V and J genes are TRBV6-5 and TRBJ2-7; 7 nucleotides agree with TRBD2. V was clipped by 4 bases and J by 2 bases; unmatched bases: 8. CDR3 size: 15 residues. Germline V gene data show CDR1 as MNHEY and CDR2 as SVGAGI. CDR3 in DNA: TGTGCCAGCAGTTCTCCGAGCCGGGAGGCCTACGAGCAGTACTTC. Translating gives CASSSPSREAYEQYF.

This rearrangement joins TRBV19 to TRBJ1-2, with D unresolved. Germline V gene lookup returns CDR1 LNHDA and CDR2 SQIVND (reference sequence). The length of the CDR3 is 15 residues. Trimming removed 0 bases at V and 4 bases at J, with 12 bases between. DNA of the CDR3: TGTGCCAGTAGTATAGATCGCTTGAACAGCTATGGCTACACCTTC. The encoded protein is CASSIDRLNSYGYTF. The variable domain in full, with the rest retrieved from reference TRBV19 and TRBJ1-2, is DGGITQSPKYLFRKEGQNVTLSCEQNLNHDAMYWYRQDPGQGLRLIYYSQIVNDFQKGDIAEGYSVSREKKESFPLTVTSAQKNPTAFYLCASSIDRLNSYGYTFGSGTRLTVV.

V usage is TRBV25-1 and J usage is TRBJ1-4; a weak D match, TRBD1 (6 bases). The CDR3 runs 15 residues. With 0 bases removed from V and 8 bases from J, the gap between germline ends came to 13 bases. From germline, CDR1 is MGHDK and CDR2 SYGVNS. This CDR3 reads CASSEYRGSEEKLFF. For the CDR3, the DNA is TGTGCCAGCAGTGAATACAGGGGATCGGAGGAAAAACTGTTTTTT.

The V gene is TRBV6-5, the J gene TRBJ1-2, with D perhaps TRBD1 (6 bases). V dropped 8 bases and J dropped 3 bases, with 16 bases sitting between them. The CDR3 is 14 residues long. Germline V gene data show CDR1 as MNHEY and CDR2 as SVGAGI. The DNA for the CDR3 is TGTGCCAGCTCTGGGGGGGGCGCCTACTATGGCTACACCTTC. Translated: CASSGGGAYYGYTF.

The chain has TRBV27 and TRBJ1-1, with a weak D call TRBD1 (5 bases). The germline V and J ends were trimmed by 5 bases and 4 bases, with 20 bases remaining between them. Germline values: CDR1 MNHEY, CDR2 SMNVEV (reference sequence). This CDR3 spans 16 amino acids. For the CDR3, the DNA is TGTGCCAGCAGTCCCGATGCTAGGGGTTTGACCACTGAAGCTTTCTTT. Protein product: CASSPDARGLTTEAFF.

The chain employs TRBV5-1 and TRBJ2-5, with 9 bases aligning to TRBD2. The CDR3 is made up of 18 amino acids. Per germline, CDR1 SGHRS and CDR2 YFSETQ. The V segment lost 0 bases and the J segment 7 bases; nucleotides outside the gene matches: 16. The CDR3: CASSLEGGRAIERGTQYF. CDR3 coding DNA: TGCGCCAGCAGCTTGGAGGGCGGGAGGGCCATTGAACGTGGGACCCAGTACTTC.

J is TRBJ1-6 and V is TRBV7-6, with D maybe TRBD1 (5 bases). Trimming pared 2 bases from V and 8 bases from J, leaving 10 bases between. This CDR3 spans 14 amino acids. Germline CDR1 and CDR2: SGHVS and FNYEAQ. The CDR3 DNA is TGTGCCAGCAGCTTACAAGGGGAATATTCACCCCTCCACTTT. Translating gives CASSLQGEYSPLHF.

The DNA for the CDR3 is TGCGCCAGCAGCCAAGTTTTCCCAGGGGGTGAAAAACTGTTTTTT. This gives the protein CASSQVFPGGEKLFF. The chain links TRBV4-1 to TRBJ1-4, with 7 bases fitting TRBD1. The CDR3 sequence is 15 residues long. Germline assignment: CDR1 MGHRA and CDR2 YSYEKL. Trimming at V came to 1 base and at J to 7 bases, leaving 6 bases not matched to a gene.

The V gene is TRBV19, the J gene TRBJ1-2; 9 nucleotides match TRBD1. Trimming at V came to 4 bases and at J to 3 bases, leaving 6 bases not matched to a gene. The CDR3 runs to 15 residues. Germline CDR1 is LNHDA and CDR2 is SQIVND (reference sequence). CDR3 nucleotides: TGTGCCAGTAGTACCCAACAGGGGGCTGACTATGGCTACACCTTC. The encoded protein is CASSTQQGADYGYTF. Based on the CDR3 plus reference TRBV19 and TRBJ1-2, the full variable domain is DGGITQSPKYLFRKEGQNVTLSCEQNLNHDAMYWYRQDPGQGLRLIYYSQIVNDFQKGDIAEGYSVSREKKESFPLTVTSAQKNPTAFYLCASSTQQGADYGYTFGSGTRLTVV.

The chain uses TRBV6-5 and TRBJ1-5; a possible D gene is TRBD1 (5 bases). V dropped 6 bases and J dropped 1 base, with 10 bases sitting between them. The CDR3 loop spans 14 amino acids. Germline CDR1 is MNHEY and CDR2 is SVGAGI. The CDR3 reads CASSGGGSNQPQHF. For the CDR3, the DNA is TGTGCCAGCAGCGGGGGGGGGAGCAATCAGCCCCAGCATTTT.

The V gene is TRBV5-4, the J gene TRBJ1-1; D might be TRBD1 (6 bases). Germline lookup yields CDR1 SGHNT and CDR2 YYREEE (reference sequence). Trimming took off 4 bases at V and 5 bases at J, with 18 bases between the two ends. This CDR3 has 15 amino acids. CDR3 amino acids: CASSPPTGGWTEAFF. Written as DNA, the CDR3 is TGTGCCAGCAGCCCGCCTACGGGGGGCTGGACTGAAGCTTTCTTT.

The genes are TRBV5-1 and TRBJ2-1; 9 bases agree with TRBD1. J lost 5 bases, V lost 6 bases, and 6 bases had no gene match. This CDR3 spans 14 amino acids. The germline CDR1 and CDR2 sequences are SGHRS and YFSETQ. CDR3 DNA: TGCGCCAGCACTCTACAGGGGGCCGACAATGAGCAGTTCTTC. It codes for CASTLQGADNEQFF.

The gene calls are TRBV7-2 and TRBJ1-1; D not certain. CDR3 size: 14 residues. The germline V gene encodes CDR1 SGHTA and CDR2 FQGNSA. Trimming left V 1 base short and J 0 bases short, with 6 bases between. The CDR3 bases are TGTGCCAGCAGCTTAGGGCCCATGAACACTGAAGCTTTCTTT. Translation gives CASSLGPMNTEAFF.

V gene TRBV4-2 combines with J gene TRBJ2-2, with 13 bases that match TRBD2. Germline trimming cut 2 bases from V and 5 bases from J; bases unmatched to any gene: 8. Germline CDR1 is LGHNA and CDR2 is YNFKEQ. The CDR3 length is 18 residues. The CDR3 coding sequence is TGTGCCAGCAGCCAATCCCAGGGGACTAGCGGGAAAACCGGGGAGCTGTTTTTT. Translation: CASSQSQGTSGKTGELFF.